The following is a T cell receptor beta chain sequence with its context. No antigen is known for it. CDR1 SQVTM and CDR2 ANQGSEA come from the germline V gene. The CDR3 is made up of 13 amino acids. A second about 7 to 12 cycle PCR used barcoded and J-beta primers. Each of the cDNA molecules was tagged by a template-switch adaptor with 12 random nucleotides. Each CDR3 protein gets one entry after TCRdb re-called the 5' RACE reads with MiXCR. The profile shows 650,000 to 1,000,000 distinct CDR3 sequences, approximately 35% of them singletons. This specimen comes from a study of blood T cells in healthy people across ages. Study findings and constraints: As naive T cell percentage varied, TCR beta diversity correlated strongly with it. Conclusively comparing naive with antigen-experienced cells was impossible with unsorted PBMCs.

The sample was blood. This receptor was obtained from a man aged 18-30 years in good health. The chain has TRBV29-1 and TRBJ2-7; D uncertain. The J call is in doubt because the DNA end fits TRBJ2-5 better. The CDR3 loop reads CSVESSLQETQYF. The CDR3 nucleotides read TGCAGCGTTGAGTCCTCCCTCCAAGAGACCCAGTACTTC.